This TCR beta chain was obtained from a study of cytomegalovirus exposure and HLA in healthy donors. It was with 60 Vbeta and 13 Jbeta primers that the PCR ran. Original analysis: Unique TCR beta chains numbered approximately 80 million in a later analysis, with approximately 10 million shared. Assay used: immunoSEQ multiplex PCR; TCRdb lists only in-frame clones, some missing. V and J calls and clone size are given by that table; D and trimming were obtained from the DNA. The sample yields about 200,000 clones, around 80% seen once. Worth noting for this clone: The target antigen is unknown.

This CDR3 region has 18 residues. J gave up 6 bases and V 3 bases, and 14 bases lay outside the gene matches. The germline V gene encodes CDR1 LGHNA and CDR2 YNFKEQ. Study-wide results and caveats: Diagnosis of cytomegalovirus status made by the classifier reportedly showed high specificity and sensitivity. HLA-A and HLA-B allele assignments for most subjects were reportedly predicted accurately using TCR beta sequences. Information on immune exposure was restricted to one variable (CMV serostatus).

The source material was PBMCs. The V gene is TRBV4-2, the J gene TRBJ2-7; 13 nucleotides match TRBD2. This clonotype was obtained from a girl aged 2-15 years in good health and CMV-seronegative. The CDR3 DNA reads as TGTGCCAGCAGCCAGCCAGGACCGGGACTAGCGGGAACGAGCGAGCAGTACTTC. Its protein is CASSQPGPGLAGTSEQYF.